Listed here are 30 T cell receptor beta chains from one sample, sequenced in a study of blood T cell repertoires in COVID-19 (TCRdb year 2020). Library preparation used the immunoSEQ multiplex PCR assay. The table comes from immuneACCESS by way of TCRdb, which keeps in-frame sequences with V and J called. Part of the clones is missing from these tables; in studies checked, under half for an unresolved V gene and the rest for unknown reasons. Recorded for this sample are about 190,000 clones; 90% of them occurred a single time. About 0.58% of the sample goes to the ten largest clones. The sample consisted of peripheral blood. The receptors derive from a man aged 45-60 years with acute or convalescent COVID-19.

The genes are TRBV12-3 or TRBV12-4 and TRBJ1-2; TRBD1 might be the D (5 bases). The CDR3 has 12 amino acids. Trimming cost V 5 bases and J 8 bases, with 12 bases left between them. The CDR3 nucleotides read TGTGCCAGCAGTCTATCAGGGTTCGGCTACACCTTC. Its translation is CASSLSGFGYTF.

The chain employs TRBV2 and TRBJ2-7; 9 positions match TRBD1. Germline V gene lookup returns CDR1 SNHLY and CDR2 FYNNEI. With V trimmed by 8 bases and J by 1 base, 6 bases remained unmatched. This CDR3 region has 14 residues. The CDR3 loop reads CASWDRDISYEQYF. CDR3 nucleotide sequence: TGTGCCAGCTGGGACAGGGATATTTCCTACGAGCAGTACTTC. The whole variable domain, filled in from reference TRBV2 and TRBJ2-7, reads EPEVTQTPSHQVTQMGQEVILRCVPISNHLYFYWYRQILGQKVEFLVSFYNNEISEKSEIFDDQFSVERPDGSNFTLKIRSTKLEDSAMYFCASWDRDISYEQYFGPGTRLTVT.

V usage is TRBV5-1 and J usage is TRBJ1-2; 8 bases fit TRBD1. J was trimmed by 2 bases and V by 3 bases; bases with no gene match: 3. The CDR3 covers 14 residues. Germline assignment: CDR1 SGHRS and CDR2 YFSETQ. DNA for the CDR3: TGCGCCAGCAGCTCAGGGGGCACGAACTATGGCTACACCTTC. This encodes CASSSGGTNYGYTF.

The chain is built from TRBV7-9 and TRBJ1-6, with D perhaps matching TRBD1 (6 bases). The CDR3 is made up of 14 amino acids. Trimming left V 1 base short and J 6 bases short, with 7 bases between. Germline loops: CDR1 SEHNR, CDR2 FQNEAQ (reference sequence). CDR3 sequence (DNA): TGTGCCAGCAGCTTAGGGACAGTTAATTCACCCCTCCACTTT. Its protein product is CASSLGTVNSPLHF.

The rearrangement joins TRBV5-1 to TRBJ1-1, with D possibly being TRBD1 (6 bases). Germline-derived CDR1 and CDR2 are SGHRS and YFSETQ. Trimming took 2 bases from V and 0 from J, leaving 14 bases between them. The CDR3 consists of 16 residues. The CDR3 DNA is TGCGCCAGCAGCTTCCGGACAGAGCCCTTGAACACTGAAGCTTTCTTT. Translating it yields CASSFRTEPLNTEAFF. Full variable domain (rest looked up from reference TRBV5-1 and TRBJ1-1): KAGVTQTPRYLIKTRGQQVTLSCSPISGHRSVSWYQQTPGQGLQFLFEYFSETQRNKGNFPGRFSGRQFSNSRSEMNVSTLELGDSALYLCASSFRTEPLNTEAFFGQGTRLTVV.

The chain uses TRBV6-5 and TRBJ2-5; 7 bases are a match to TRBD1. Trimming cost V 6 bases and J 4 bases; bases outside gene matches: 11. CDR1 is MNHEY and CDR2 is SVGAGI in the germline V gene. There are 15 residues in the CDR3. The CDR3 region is CASRIGQVGVETQYF. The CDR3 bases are TGTGCCAGCAGAATTGGACAGGTCGGGGTAGAGACCCAGTACTTC.

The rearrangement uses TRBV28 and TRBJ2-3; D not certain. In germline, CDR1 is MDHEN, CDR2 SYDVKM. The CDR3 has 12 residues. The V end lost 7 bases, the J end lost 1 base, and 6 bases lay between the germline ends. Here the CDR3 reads CASTTGTDTQYF. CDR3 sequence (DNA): TGTGCCAGCACCACTGGCACAGATACGCAGTATTTT.

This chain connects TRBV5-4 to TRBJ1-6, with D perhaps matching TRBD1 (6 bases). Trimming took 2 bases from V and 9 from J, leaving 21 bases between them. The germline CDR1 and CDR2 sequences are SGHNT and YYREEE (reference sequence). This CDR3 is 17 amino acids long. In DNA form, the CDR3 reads TGTGCCAGCAGCTTACGATCGGGGGGCGAATTGGTTTCACCCCTCCACTTT. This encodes CASSLRSGGELVSPLHF. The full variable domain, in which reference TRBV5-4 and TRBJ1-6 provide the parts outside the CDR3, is ETGVTQSPTHLIKTRGQQVTLRCSSQSGHNTVSWYQQALGQGPQFIFQYYREEENGRGNFPPRFSGLQFPNYSSELNVNALELDDSALYLCASSLRSGGELVSPLHFGNGTRLTVT.

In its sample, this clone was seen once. CDR3 sequence: CASSGRTGDNEQFF. CDR3 nucleotide sequence: TGTGCCAGCAGCGGACGGACAGGGGATAATGAGCAGTTCTTC. The rearrangement joins TRBV11-3 to TRBJ2-1, with 9 bases fitting TRBD1. J was trimmed by 7 bases and V by 5 bases; bases with no gene match: 6. This CDR3 contains 14 residues. Germline-derived CDR1 and CDR2 are SGHNT and YENEEA.

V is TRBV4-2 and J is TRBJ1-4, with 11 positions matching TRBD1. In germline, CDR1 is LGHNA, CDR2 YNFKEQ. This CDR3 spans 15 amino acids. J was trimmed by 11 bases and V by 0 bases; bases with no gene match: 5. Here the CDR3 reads CASSQEGQGVEKLFF. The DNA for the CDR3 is TGTGCCAGCAGCCAAGAGGGACAGGGGGTAGAGAAACTGTTTTTT.

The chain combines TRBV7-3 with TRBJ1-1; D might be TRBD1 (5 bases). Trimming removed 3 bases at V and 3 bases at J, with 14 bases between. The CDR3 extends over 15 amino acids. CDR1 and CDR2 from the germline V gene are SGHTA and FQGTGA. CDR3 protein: CASSFSTGGDTEAFF. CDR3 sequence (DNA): TGTGCCAGCAGCTTCTCAACAGGAGGGGACACTGAAGCTTTCTTT.

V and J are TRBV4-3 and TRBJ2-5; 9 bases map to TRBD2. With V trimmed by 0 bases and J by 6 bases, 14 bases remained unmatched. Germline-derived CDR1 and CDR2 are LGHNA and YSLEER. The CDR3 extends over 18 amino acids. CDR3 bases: TGCGCCAGCAGCCAAGATTTGGTTGCGGGGGGGCTTGGGAAGACCCAGTACTTC. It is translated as CASSQDLVAGGLGKTQYF.

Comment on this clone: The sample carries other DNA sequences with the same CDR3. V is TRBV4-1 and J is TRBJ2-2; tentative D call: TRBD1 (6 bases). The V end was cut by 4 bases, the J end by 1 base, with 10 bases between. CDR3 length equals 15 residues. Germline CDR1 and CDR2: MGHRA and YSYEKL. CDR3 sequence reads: CASSPRTVNTGELFF. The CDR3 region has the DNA TGCGCCAGCAGCCCGCGGACAGTGAACACCGGGGAGCTGTTTTTT.

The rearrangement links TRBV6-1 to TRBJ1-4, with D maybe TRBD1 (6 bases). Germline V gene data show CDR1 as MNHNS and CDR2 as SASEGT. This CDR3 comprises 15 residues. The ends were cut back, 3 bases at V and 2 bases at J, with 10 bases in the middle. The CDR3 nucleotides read TGTGCCAGCAGTGAGGACAGAAGGACTAATGAAAAACTGTTTTTT. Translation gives CASSEDRRTNEKLFF.

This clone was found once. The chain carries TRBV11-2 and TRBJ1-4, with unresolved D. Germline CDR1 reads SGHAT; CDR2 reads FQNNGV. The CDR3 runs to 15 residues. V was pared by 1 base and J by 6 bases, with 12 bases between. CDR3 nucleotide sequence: TGTGCCAGCAGCTTAGTGTGGGCGCGGGATGAAAAACTGTTTTTT. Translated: CASSLVWARDEKLFF.

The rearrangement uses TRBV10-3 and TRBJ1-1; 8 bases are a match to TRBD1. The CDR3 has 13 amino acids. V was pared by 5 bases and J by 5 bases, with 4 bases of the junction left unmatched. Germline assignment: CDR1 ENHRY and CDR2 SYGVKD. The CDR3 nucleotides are TGTGCCATCAGTTCAGGGGGCCTAACTGAAGCTTTCTTT. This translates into CAISSGGLTEAFF.

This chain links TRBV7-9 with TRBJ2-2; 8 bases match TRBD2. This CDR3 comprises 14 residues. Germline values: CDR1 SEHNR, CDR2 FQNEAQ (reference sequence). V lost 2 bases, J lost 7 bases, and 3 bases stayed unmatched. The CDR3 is CASSLKRGFGELFF. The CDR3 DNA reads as TGTGCCAGCAGCTTAAAGCGGGGGTTCGGGGAGCTGTTTTTT.

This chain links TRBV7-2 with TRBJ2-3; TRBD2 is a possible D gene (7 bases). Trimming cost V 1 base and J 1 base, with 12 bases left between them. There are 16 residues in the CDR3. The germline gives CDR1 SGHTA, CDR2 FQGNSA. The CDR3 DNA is TGTGCCAGCAGCTTAGTTGGCGGGGGCCGCACAGATACGCAGTATTTT. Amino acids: CASSLVGGGRTDTQYF.

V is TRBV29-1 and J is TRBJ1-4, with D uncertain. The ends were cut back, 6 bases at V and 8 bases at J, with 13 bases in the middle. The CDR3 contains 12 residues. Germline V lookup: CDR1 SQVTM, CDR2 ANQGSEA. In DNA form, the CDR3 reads TGCAGCGTGCTGGACTTTAGGGAAAAACTGTTTTTT. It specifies CSVLDFREKLFF.

CDR3 amino acids: CAIRGTGTDLYEQYF. The CDR3 DNA reads TGTGCCATCAGGGGTACCGGGACTGACCTCTACGAGCAGTACTTC. The V and J genes are TRBV10-3 and TRBJ2-7; possibly TRBD2 for D (6 bases). There are 15 residues in the CDR3. Trimming removed 6 bases at V and 3 bases at J, with 18 bases between. Germline V gene data show CDR1 as ENHRY and CDR2 as SYGVKD.

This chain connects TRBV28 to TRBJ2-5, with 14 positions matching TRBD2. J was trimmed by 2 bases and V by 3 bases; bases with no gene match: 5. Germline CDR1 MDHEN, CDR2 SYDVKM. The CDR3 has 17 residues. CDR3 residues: CASSLTSGGAGQETQYF. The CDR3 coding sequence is TGTGCCAGCAGTTTGACTAGCGGGGGGGCCGGGCAAGAGACCCAGTACTTC.

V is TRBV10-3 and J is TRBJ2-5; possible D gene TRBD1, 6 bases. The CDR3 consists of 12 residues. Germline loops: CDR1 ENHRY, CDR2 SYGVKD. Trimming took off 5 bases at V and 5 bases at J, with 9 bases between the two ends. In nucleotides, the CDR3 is TGTGCCATCAGTTCAGGGGAGGAGACCCAGTACTTC. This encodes CAISSGEETQYF.

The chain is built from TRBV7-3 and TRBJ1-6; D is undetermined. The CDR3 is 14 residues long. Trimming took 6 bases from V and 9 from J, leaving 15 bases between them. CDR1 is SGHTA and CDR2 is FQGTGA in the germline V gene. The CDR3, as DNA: TGTGCCAGCAGTCTAGGCGTGAGCGGTTCACCCCTCCACTTT. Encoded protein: CASSLGVSGSPLHF. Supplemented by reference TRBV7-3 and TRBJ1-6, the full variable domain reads GAGVSQTPSNKVTEKGKYVELRCDPISGHTALYWYRQSLGQGPEFLIYFQGTGAADDSGLPNDRFFAVRPEGSVSTLKIQRTERGDSAVYLCASSLGVSGSPLHFGNGTRLTVT.

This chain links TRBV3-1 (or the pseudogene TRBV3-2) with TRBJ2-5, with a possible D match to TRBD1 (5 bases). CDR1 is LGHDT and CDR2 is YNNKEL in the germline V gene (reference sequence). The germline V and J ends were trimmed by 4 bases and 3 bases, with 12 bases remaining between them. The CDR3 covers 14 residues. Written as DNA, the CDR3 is TGTGCCAGCAGCCCGAAGGGGTACGAAGAGACCCAGTACTTC. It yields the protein CASSPKGYEETQYF.

The CDR3 here is CATSDPGVEDNEQFF. Written as DNA, the CDR3 is TGTGCCACCAGTGACCCGGGGGTGGAGGACAATGAGCAGTTCTTC. V and J are TRBV24-1 and TRBJ2-1, with D possibly TRBD2 on 6 matching bases. CDR1 and CDR2 from the germline V gene are KGHDR and SFDVKD. V lost 4 bases and J lost 5, with 14 bases in between. The CDR3 has 15 residues.

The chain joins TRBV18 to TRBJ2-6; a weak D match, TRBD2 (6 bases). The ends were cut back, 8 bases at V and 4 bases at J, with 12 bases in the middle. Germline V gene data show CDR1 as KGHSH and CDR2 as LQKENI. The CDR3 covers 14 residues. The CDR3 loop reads CASKEGSGANVLTF. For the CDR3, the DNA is TGTGCCAGCAAGGAGGGGTCCGGGGCCAACGTCCTGACTTTC.

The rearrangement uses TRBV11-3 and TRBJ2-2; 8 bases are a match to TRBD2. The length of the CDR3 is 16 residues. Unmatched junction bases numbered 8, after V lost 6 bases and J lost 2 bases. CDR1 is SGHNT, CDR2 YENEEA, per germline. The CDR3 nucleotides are TGTGCCAGCAGGGAACCGGGGGGGACAAACACCGGGGAGCTGTTTTTT. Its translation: CASREPGGTNTGELFF. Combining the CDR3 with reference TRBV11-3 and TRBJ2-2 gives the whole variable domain EAGVVQSPRYKIIEKKQPVAFWCNPISGHNTLYWYLQNLGQGPELLIRYENEEAVDDSQLPKDRFSAERLKGVDSTLKIQPAELGDSAVYLCASREPGGTNTGELFFGEGSRLTVL.

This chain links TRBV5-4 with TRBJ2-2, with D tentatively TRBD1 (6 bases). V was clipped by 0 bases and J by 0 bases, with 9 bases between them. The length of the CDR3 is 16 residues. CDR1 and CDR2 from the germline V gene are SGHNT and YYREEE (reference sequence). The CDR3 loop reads CASSLEGHPNTGELFF. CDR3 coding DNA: TGTGCCAGCAGCTTGGAGGGACACCCGAACACCGGGGAGCTGTTTTTT.

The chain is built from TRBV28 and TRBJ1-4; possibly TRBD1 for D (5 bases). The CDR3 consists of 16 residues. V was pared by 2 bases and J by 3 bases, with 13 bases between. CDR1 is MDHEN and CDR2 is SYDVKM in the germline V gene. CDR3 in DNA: TGTGCCAGCAGTTTAGGGGGGAGGAGGGCTAATGAAAAACTGTTTTTT. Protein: CASSLGGRRANEKLFF.

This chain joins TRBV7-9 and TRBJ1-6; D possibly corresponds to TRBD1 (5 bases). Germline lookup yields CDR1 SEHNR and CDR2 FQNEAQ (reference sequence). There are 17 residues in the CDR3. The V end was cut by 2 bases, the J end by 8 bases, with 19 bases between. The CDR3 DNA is TGTGCCAGCAGCTTATTCCCCGACGCGGGGGGAGATTCACCCCTCCACTTT. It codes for CASSLFPDAGGDSPLHF.